The clone carrying this T cell receptor beta chain appeared a few times. Its antigen is as yet unknown. Germline loops: CDR1 DFQATT, CDR2 SNEGSKA (reference sequence). The CDR3 runs 14 residues. V was clipped by 0 bases and J by 5 bases, with 12 bases between them. The sample originates from a study of T cells in Graves' hyperthyroidism and ophthalmopathy. General study points: From stable hyperthyroidism, ophthalmopathy was set apart by a 13 V-J model. Among clonotypes expanded in thyroid above 0.001, most were also found in blood.

Amplification yielded TCR beta CDR3 regions, with RNA transcripts as the source. A set of HTBI primers served as the primers for a first-round RT-PCR of the TCR CDR3. One entry per CDR3 protein results from TCRdb running MiXCR on the multiplex PCR reads. The sample includes about 620,000 distinct CDR3 sequences, about 16% of them seen just once. Newly diagnosed hyperthyroidism patients aged 18 to 65 years had disease lasting under 2 months. The chain has TRBV20-1 and TRBJ2-3; D not resolved. Sequenced input: blood. This receptor was identified in a woman aged 25 to 45 with Graves' hyperthyroidism. The CDR3, as DNA: TGCAGTGCTAGAGATATCATCGGTGGAGATACGCAGTATTTT. It codes for CSARDIIGGDTQYF.